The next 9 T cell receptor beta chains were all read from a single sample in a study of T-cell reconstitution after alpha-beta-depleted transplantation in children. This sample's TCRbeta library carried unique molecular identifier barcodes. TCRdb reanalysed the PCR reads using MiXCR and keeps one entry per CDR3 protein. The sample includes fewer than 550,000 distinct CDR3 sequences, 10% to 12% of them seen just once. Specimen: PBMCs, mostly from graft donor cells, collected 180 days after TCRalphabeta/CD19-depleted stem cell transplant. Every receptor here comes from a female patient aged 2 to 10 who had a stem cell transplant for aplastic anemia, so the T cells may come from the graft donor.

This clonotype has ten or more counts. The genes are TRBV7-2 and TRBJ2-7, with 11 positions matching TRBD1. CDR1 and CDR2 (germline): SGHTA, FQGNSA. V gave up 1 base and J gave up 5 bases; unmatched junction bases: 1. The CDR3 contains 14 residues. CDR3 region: CASSLGTGGHEQYF. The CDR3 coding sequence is TGTGCCAGCAGCTTAGGGACAGGGGGCCACGAGCAGTACTTC.

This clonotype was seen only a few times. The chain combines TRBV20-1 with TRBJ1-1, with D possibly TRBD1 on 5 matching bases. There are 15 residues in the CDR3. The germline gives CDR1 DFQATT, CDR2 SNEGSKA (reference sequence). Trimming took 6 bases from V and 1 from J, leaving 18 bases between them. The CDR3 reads CSAHGDSLANTEAFF. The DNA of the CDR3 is TGCAGTGCCCACGGGGACTCCCTAGCGAACACTGAAGCTTTCTTT.

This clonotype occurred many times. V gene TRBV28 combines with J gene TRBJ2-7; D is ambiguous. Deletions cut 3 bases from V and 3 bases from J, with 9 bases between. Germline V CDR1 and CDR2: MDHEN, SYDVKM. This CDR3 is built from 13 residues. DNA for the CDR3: TGTGCCAGCAGTTTGCACCAGCTCTACGAGCAGTACTTC. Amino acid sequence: CASSLHQLYEQYF.

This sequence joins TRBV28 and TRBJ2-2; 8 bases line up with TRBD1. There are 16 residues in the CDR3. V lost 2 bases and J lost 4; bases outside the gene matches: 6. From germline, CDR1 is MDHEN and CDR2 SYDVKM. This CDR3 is CASSLQRTGPTGELFF. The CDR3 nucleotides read TGTGCCAGCAGTTTACAACGGACAGGGCCCACCGGGGAGCTGTTTTTT. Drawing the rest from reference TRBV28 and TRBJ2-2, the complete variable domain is DVKVTQSSRYLVKRTGEKVFLECVQDMDHENMFWYRQDPGLGLRLIYFSYDVKMKEKGDIPEGYSVSREKKERFSLILESASTNQTSMYLCASSLQRTGPTGELFFGEGSRLTVL.

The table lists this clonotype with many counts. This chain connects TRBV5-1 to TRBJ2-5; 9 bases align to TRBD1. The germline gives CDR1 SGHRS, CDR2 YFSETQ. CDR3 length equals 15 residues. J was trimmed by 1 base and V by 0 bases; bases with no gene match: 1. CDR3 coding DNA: TGCGCCAGCAGCTTGGGGGGACAGGGCCAAGAGACCCAGTACTTC. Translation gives CASSLGGQGQETQYF. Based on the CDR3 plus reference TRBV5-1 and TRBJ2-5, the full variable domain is KAGVTQTPRYLIKTRGQQVTLSCSPISGHRSVSWYQQTPGQGLQFLFEYFSETQRNKGNFPGRFSGRQFSNSRSEMNVSTLELGDSALYLCASSLGGQGQETQYFGPGTRLLVL.

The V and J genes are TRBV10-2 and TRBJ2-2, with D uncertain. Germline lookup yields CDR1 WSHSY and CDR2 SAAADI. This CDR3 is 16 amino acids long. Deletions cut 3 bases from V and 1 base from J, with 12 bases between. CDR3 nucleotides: TGCGCCAGCAGTGACCCAGCCGTCGGGAACACCGGGGAGCTGTTTTTT. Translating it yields CASSDPAVGNTGELFF.

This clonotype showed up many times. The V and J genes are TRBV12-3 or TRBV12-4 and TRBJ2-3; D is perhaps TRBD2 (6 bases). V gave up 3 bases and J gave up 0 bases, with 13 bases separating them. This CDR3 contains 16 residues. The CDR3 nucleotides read TGTGCCAGCAGTTTCGCCGGGACTCGGAGCACAGATACGCAGTATTTT. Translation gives CASSFAGTRSTDTQYF.

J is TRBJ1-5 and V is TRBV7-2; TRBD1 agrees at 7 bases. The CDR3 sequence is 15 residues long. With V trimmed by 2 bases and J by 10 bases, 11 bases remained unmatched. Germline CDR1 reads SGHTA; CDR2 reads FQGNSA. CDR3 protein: CASSLTGADDSPQHF. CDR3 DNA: TGTGCCAGCAGCTTAACAGGGGCGGATGACTCACCCCAGCATTTT.

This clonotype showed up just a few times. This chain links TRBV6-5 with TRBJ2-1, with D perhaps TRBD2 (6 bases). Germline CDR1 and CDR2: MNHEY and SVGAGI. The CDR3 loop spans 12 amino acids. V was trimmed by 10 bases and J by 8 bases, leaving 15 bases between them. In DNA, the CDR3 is TGTGCCACCTCGTGGGGCGGGGATGAGCAGTTCTTC. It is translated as CATSWGGDEQFF.